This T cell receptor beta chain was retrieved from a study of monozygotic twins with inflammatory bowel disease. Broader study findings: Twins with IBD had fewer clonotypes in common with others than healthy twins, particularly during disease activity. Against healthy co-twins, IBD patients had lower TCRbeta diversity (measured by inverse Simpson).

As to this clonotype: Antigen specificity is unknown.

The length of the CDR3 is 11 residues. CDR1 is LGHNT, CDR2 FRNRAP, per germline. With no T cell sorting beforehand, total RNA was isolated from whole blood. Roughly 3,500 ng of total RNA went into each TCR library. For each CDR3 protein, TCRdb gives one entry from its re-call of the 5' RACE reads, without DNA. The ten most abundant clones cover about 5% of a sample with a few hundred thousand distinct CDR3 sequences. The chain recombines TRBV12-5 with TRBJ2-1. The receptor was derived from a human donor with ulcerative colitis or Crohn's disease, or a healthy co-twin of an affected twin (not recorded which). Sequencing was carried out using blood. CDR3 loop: CASGTYNEQFF.